A single TCR beta chain is shown here with its context. The target antigen is unknown. The CDR3 length is 14 residues. Per the germline V gene, CDR1 is LGHNA and CDR2 is YNFKEQ. V lost 3 bases, J lost 6 bases, and 14 bases lay in between. The sample belongs to a study of T-cell memory formation after mild COVID-19. From the 5' RACE reads, TCRdb called clonotypes with MiXCR, one entry per CDR3 protein. In the table there are roughly 370,000 distinct CDR3 sequences, about 15% of which are singletons. Study-wide results and limits: Pre-infection memory harbored some responding clones, suggesting cross-reactive memory joined.

The V call is TRBV4-2, the J call TRBJ1-1, with D uncertain. Source material: PBMCs or a T cell subset sorted from them (not recorded which). The TCR originated in a man between 18 and 35 years old who had mild COVID-19 (a few samples of this study predate the infection). Cell type and time point are not known. The CDR3 DNA reads as TGTGCCAGCAGCCAGTCAGCGGAGGTATCTGAAGCTTTCTTT. This translates into CASSQSAEVSEAFF.